A selection of T cell receptor beta chains follows, all from one sample in a study of tumor-infiltrating lymphocytes in primary liver carcinoma. One entry per CDR3 protein, called by TCRdb with MiXCR from the multiplex PCR reads. The sample carries about 78,000 distinct CDR3 sequences, 71% recorded once. The sequenced sample was liver tumor tissue from sampling region 4. The receptors stem from a woman aged 55-70 years with primary liver carcinoma and hepatitis B virus infection. CDR3s include the opening cysteine and the closing phenylalanine or tryptophan. The D gene is left open where the match is weak. Not every row has a clone size; where given, it reads once, few, many or a size class.

v_gene: TRBV11-2
abundance: NA
j_gene: TRBJ2-7
d_gene: TRBD2
CDR3nt: TGTGCCAGTAATCAGGGACTAGCGGAGAGGGAGCAGTACTTC
CDR3aa: CASNQGLAEREQYF

v_gene: TRBV28
abundance: many
j_gene: TRBJ2-6
d_gene: NA
CDR3nt: TGTGCCAGCAGTACCTACACGAGCTCTGGGGCCAACGTCCTGACTTTC
CDR3aa: CASSTYTSSGANVLTF

v_gene: TRBV5-4
abundance: many
j_gene: TRBJ2-1
d_gene: TRBD2
CDR3nt: TGTGCCAGCAGCTTGACTAGCGGGAGGTCGTATGAGCAGTTCTTC
CDR3aa: CASSLTSGRSYEQFF

v_gene: TRBV6-5
abundance: NA
j_gene: TRBJ1-1
d_gene: NA
CDR3nt: TGTGCCAGCAGTTTGGACCCTGCTGCCTCTGAAGCTTCCTTT
CDR3aa: CASSLDPAASEASF

v_gene: TRBV5-6
abundance: NA
j_gene: TRBJ2-7
d_gene: NA
CDR3nt: TGTGTCAGCAGTTTGTTCGCGGACTACTCCTACGAGCAGTACTTC
CDR3aa: CVSSLFADYSYEQYF

v_gene: TRBV10-3
abundance: once
j_gene: TRBJ2-1
d_gene: TRBD2
CDR3nt: TGTATCATCAGTGAGTCGACTACACCTAGGAGCGGGAGGATGAATGAGCATTTCTTC
CDR3aa: CIISESTTPRSGRMNEHFF

v_gene: TRBV11-1
abundance: NA
j_gene: TRBJ2-7
d_gene: TRBD1
CDR3nt: TGTGCTGGCAACTTCGGGGACAGCTACGAGCAGTACTTC
CDR3aa: CAGNFGDSYEQYF

v_gene: TRBV28
abundance: many
j_gene: TRBJ1-1
d_gene: NA
CDR3nt: TGTGGGGCGCGGGGGAACACTGAAGCTTTCTTT
CDR3aa: CGARGNTEAFF

v_gene: TRBV29-1
abundance: NA
j_gene: TRBJ2-3
d_gene: NA
CDR3nt: TGCGGTGTGGCGCACAGGGAGAGAGTGTATTTT
CDR3aa: CGVAHRERVYF

v_gene: TRBV6-1
abundance: few
j_gene: TRBJ1-2
d_gene: TRBD1
CDR3nt: TGTGCCAGCACCGCCAGGACAGGGGGATACTATGCTGGGGGCTACACATTC
CDR3aa: CASTARTGGYYAGGYTF

v_gene: TRBV5-1
abundance: many
j_gene: TRBJ1-1
d_gene: TRBD1
CDR3nt: TGCGCCAGCAGCGGCGGGACAGGGAACACTGAAGCTTTCTTT
CDR3aa: CASSGGTGNTEAFF

v_gene: TRBV12-3/TRBV12-4
abundance: NA
j_gene: TRBJ1-5
d_gene: NA
CDR3nt: TGTGCCATCAGTCCTATGGGACGGCAGCCCCAGCATTTT
CDR3aa: CAISPMGRQPQHF

v_gene: TRBV11-3
abundance: NA
j_gene: TRBJ2-2
d_gene: TRBD2
CDR3nt: TGCGCCAGCAGCTTAGGCAGGCTAGCGGGAAACATCAGGGAGCTGTTTTTT
CDR3aa: CASSLGRLAGNIRELFF

v_gene: TRBV5-4
abundance: NA
j_gene: TRBJ2-7
d_gene: TRBD2
CDR3nt: TGTGCCAGCAGCAGACTAGCAGGAGAGTTCCACGAGCAGTACTTC
CDR3aa: CASSRLAGEFHEQYF

v_gene: TRBV5-6
abundance: NA
j_gene: TRBJ1-2
d_gene: NA
CDR3nt: TGCGCCAGCAGCCCCCTTGGACAGAGGACTAACTATGGCTACACCTTC
CDR3aa: CASSPLGQRTNYGYTF

v_gene: TRBV2
abundance: NA
j_gene: TRBJ2-1
d_gene: NA
CDR3nt: TGTGCCAGCAGTGAGGTGGGAGATGAGCACTTCTTC
CDR3aa: CASSEVGDEHFF

v_gene: TRBV4-2
abundance: NA
j_gene: TRBJ2-1
d_gene: TRBD1
CDR3nt: TGTGCCAGCAGCCAAGATTGGAGAGACAGGGTCACGTTCTTC
CDR3aa: CASSQDWRDRVTFF

v_gene: TRBV19
abundance: NA
j_gene: TRBJ1-6
d_gene: NA
CDR3nt: TGTGCCAGTAGTATTTGGCTCCGAGAGGCACCCCTCCACTTT
CDR3aa: CASSIWLREAPLHF

v_gene: TRBV5-1
abundance: NA
j_gene: TRBJ1-4
d_gene: NA
CDR3nt: TGCGCCAGCAGCCCGGGATCGAATGAAAAACCGTTTTTT
CDR3aa: CASSPGSNEKPFF

v_gene: TRBV12-3/TRBV12-4
abundance: NA
j_gene: TRBJ1-1
d_gene: NA
CDR3nt: TGTGCCAGCAGTTTAGCGCGACAGTCAGACCTCACTGAAGCTTTCTTT
CDR3aa: CASSLARQSDLTEAFF

v_gene: TRBV28
abundance: many
j_gene: TRBJ2-2
d_gene: NA
CDR3nt: TGTGCCAGCACCCGGGCCAACACCGGGGAGCTGTTTTTT
CDR3aa: CASTRANTGELFF

v_gene: TRBV12-5
abundance: NA
j_gene: TRBJ2-3
d_gene: NA
CDR3nt: TGTACTAGTGGTTTTACAGGGTTCGACAATGATACGCAGTATTTT
CDR3aa: CTSGFTGFDNDTQYF

v_gene: TRBV6-5
abundance: many
j_gene: TRBJ2-7
d_gene: TRBD2
CDR3nt: TGTGCCAGCAGTTATGGACTAGCGCGCGAGCAGTACTTC
CDR3aa: CASSYGLAREQYF

v_gene: TRBV5-1
abundance: many
j_gene: TRBJ1-5
d_gene: NA
CDR3nt: TGCGCCAGCAGCCCCGGCGGGACCCAGCCCCAGCATTTT
CDR3aa: CASSPGGTQPQHF

v_gene: TRBV11-3
abundance: NA
j_gene: TRBJ2-1
d_gene: TRBD2
CDR3nt: TGTACCAGCAACTCTCGGGGTAGCGGGAACAATGAGCAGTTCTTC
CDR3aa: CTSNSRGSGNNEQFF

v_gene: TRBV11-2
abundance: NA
j_gene: TRBJ2-4
d_gene: NA
CDR3nt: TGTGCCAGCAGCTTAGAAGGATTAGCCGAAAACACTCAGTACTTC
CDR3aa: CASSLEGLAENTQYF